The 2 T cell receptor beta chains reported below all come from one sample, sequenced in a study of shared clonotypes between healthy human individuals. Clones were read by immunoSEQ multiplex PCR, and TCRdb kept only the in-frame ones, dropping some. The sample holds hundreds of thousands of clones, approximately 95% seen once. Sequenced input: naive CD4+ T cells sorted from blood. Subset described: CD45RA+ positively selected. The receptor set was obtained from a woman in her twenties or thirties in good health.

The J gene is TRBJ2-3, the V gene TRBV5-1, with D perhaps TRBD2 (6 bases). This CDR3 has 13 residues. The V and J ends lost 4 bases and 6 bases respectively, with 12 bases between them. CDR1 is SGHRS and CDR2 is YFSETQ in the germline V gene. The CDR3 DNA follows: TGCGCCAGCAGCGCGGGACCCGGGGATACGCAGTATTTT. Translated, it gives CASSAGPGDTQYF.

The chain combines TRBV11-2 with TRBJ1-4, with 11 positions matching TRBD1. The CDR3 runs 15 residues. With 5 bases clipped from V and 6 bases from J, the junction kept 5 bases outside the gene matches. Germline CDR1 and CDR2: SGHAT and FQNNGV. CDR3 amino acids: CASSGQGARDEKLFF. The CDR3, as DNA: TGTGCCAGCAGCGGACAGGGGGCGCGGGATGAAAAACTGTTTTTT.